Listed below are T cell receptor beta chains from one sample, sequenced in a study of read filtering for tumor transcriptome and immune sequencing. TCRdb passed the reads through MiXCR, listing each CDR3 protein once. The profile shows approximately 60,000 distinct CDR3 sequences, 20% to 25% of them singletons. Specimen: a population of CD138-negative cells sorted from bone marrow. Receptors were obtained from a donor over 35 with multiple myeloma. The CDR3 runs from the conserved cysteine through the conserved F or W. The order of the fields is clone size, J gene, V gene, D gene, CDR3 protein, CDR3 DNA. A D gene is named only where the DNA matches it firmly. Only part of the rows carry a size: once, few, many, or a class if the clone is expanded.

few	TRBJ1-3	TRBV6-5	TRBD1	CASRPPGQRNTIYF	TGTGCCAGCAGACCCCCGGGACAGCGAAACACCATATATTTT
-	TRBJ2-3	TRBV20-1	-	CSARDVADTQYF	TGCAGTGCTAGAGATGTGGCAGATACGCAGTACTTT
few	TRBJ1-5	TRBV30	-	CAWSLQDNQPQHF	TGTGCCTGGAGTTTACAGGACAATCAACCCCAGCATTTT
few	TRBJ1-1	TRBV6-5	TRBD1	CASSPRGPTEAFF	TGTGCCAGCAGTCCCAGGGGGCCCACTGAAGCTTTCTTT
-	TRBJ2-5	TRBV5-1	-	CASSLNTGPQETQYF	TGCGCCAGCAGCTTGAACACAGGGCCCCAAGAGACCCAGTACTTC
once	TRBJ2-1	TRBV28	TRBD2	CGSTTAGSGGYTYNEQFF	TGTGGCAGCACCACGGCGGGTAGCGGGGGGTACACCTACAATGAACAGTTCTTC
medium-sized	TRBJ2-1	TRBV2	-	CASSGFTSYNEQFF	TGTGCCAGCAGTGGATTTACCTCCTACAATGAGCAGTTCTTC
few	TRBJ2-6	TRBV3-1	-	CASSQNSGANVLTF	TGTGCCAGCAGCCAAAACTCTGGGGCCAACGTCCTGACTTTC
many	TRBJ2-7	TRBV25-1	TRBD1	CASRQGSSYEQYF	TGTGCCAGCAGACAGGGGAGCTCCTACGAGCAGTACTTC
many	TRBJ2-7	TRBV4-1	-	CASSSNAVQGAYEQYF	TGCGCCAGCAGCTCCAACGCCGTACAGGGTGCATACGAGCAGTACTTC
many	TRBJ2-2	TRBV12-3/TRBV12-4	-	CASSKQDTGELFF	TGTGCCAGCAGTAAACAGGACACCGGGGAGCTGTTTTTT
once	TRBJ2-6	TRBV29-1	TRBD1	CSVEGQGSGANVLIF	TGCAGCGTTGAGGGACAGGGCTCTGGGGCCAACGTCCTGATTTTC
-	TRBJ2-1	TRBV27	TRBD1	CASSPSGQGKATQFF	TGTGCCAGCAGTCCCTCGGGACAGGGAAAGGCGACGCAGTTCTTC
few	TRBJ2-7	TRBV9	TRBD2	CASSINSGGTPYEQYF	TGTGCCAGCAGCATCAATAGCGGGGGTACCCCCTACGAGCAGTACTTC
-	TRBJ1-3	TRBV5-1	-	CASSFTEDLLGNTIYF	TGCGCCAGCAGCTTTACAGAGGATTTACTTGGAAACACCATATATTTT
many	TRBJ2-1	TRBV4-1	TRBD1	CASSRGQGSYNEQFF	TGCGCCAGCAGCCGAGGACAGGGGTCGTATAATGAGCAGTTCTTC
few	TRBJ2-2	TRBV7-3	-	CASSFWGRNTGELFF	TGTGCCAGCAGCTTCTGGGGGCGGAACACCGGGGAGCTGTTTTTT
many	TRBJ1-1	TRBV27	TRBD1	CASSGDRVNTEAFF	TGTGCCAGCAGCGGGGACAGGGTAAACACTGAAGCTTTCTTT
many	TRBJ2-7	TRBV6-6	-	CASSSGIVYEQYF	TGTGCCAGCAGTTCCGGGATCGTCTACGAGCAGTACTTC
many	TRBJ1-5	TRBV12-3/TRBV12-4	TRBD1	CASSLVQGGDQPQHF	TGTGCCAGCAGTTTAGTACAGGGGGGTGATCAGCCCCAGCATTTT
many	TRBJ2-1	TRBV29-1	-	CSVEDWQDNEQFF	TGCAGCGTTGAAGATTGGCAGGACAATGAGCAGTTCTTC
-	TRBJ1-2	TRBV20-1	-	CSATIGYGYTF	TGCAGTGCCACTATAGGCTATGGCTACACCTTC
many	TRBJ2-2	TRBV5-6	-	CASSLYLNTGELFF	TGTGCCAGCAGCTTGTATCTGAACACCGGGGAGCTGTTTTTT
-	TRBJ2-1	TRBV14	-	CASSQGPPASYDEQFF	TGTGCCAGCAGCCAAGGACCGCCGGCTAGCTACGATGAGCAGTTCTTC
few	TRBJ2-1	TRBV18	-	CASSPAGNNEQFF	TGTGCCAGCTCACCGGCCGGCAACAATGAGCAGTTCTTC
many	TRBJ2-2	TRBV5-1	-	CASSLGRGSGELFF	TGCGCCAGCAGCTTGGGCAGGGGATCCGGGGAGCTGTTTTTT
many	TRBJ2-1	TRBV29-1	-	CSAQAWTPRYNEQFF	TGCAGCGCCCAGGCTTGGACCCCTCGCTACAATGAGCAGTTCTTC
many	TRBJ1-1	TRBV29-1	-	CSVEQGATEAFF	TGCAGCGTTGAGCAGGGTGCCACTGAAGCTTTCTTT
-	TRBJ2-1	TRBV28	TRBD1	CASSFPGTGLYNDQFF	TGTGCCAGCAGTTTTCCCGGGACAGGATTGTACAATGATCAGTTCTTC
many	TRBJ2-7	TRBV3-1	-	CASTTGALYEQYF	TGTGCCAGCACCACGGGGGCCTTGTACGAGCAGTACTTC
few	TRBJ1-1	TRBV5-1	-	CASKPDENTEAFF	TGCGCCAGCAAACCTGACGAGAACACTGAAGCTTTCTTT
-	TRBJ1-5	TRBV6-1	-	CASRVFSNQPQHF	TGTGCCAGCAGGGTATTCAGTAATCAGCCCCAGCATTTT
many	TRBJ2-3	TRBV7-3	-	CASSRRTSTDTQYF	TGTGCCAGCAGCCGCCGGACTAGCACAGATACGCAGTATTTT
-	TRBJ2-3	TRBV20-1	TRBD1	CSAKGQGATDTQYF	TGCAGTGCTAAAGGACAGGGGGCCACAGATACGCAGTATTTT
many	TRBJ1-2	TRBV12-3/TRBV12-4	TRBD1	CASSQDRGGGYTF	TGTGCCAGCAGCCAAGACAGGGGAGGCGGCTACACCTTC
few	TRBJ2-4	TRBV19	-	CATSLFAAKLAKNIQYF	TGTGCCACATCACTTTTTGCGGCTAAGCTAGCCAAAAACATTCAGTACTTC